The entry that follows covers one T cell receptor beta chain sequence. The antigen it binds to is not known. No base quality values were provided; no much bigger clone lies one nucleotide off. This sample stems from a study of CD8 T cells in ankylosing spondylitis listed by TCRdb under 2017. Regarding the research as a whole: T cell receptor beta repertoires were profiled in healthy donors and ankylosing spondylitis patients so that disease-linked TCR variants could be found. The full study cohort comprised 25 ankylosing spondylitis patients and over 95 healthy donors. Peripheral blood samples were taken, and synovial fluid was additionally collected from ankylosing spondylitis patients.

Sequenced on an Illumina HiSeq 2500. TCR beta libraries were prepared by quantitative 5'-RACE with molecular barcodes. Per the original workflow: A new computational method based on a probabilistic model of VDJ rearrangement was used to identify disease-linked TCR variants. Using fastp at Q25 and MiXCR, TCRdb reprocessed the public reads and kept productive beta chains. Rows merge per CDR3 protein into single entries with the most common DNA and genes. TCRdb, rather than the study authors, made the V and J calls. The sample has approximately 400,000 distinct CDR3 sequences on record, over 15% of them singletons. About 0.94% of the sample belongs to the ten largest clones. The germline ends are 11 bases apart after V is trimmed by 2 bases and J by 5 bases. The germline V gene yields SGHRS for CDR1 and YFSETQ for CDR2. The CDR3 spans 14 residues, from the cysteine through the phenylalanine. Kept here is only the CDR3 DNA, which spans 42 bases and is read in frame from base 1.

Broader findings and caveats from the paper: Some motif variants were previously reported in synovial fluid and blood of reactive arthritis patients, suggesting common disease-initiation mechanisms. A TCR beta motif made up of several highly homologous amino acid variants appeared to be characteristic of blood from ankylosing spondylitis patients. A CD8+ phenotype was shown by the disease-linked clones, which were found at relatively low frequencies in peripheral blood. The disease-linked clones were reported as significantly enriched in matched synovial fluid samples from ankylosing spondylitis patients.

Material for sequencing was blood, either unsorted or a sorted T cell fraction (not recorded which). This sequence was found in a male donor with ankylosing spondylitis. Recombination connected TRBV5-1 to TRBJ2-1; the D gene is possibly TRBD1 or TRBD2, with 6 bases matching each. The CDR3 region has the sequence CASSFPGANNEQFF. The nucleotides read TGCGCCAGCAGCTTTCCGGGGGCAAACAATGAGCAGTTCTTC. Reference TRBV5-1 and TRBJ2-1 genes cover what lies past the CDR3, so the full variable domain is KAGVTQTPRYLIKTRGQQVTLSCSPISGHRSVSWYQQTPGQGLQFLFEYFSETQRNKGNFPGRFSGRQFSNSRSEMNVSTLELGDSALYLCASSFPGANNEQFFGPGTRLTVL.